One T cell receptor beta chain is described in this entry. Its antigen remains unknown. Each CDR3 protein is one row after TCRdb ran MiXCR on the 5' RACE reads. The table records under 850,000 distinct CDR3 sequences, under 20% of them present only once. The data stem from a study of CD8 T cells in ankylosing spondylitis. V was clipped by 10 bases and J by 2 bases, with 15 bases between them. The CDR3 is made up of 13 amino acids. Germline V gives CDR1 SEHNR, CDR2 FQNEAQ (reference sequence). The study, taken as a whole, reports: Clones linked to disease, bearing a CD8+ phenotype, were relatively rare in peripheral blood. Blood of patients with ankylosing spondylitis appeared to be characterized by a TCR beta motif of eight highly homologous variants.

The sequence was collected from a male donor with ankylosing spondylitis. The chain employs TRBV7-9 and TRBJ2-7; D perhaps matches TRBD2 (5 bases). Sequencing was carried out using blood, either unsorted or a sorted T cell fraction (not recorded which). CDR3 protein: CATGPLGTYEQYF. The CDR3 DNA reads TGTGCCACAGGACCCCTCGGGACCTACGAGCAGTACTTC.